Presented here are 17 T cell receptor beta chains from one specimen sequenced in a study of T cell responses to AZD1222 COVID-19 vaccine. Sequenced by immunoSEQ multiplex PCR; TCRdb stores in-frame clones only, minus some. Of 150,000 to 200,000 clones listed, about nine tenths are singletons. The sample was peripheral blood, taken on day 0 of AZD1222 vaccination. The origin of the receptors is an adult in good health.

The rearrangement uses TRBV11-3 and TRBJ2-3; TRBD2 matches at 10 bases. J was trimmed by 4 bases and V by 1 base; bases with no gene match: 5. From germline, CDR1 is SGHNT and CDR2 YENEEA. This CDR3 contains 16 residues. The CDR3 loop reads CASSLGPSGGADTQYF. CDR3 bases: TGTGCCAGCAGCTTAGGTCCTAGCGGGGGTGCAGATACGCAGTATTTT.

The chain joins TRBV2 to TRBJ2-6, with D unresolved. V was clipped by 6 bases and J by 0 bases, with 9 bases between them. Germline V gene data show CDR1 as SNHLY and CDR2 as FYNNEI. The CDR3 extends over 15 amino acids. Written as DNA, the CDR3 is TGTGCCAGCAGAGCACCTTCCTCTGGGGCCAACGTCCTGACTTTC. The encoded protein is CASRAPSSGANVLTF.

Details on this clone: The sample holds other DNA sequences that translate to the same CDR3. The V gene is TRBV28, the J gene TRBJ1-5; unclear D gene. Germline V gives CDR1 MDHEN, CDR2 SYDVKM. The CDR3 length is 15 residues. Between the trimmed V and J ends, which lost 3 bases and 0 bases, there was a span of 9 bases. This CDR3 is CASSLLLNSNQPQHF. In nucleotides, the CDR3 is TGTGCCAGCAGTTTGTTACTCAATAGCAATCAGCCCCAGCATTTT.

The chain joins TRBV9 to TRBJ1-5, with D maybe TRBD1 (5 bases). The CDR3 contains 15 residues. Trimming pared 5 bases from V and 1 base from J, leaving 13 bases between. Per germline, CDR1 SGDLS and CDR2 YYNGEE. CDR3 region: CASSKAGNSNQPQHF. The CDR3 nucleotides are TGTGCCAGCAGTAAAGCAGGGAACAGCAATCAGCCCCAGCATTTT.

The count of this clone is one. This rearrangement joins TRBV3-1 (or the pseudogene TRBV3-2) to TRBJ1-4; D possibly corresponds to TRBD1 (6 bases). Between the trimmed V and J ends, which lost 1 base and 3 bases, there was a span of 9 bases. The germline V gene has CDR1 LGHDT and CDR2 YNNKEL (reference sequence). CDR3 length: 15 amino acids. The CDR3 protein is CASSQAGQSNEKLFF. The CDR3 coding sequence is TGTGCCAGCAGCCAAGCAGGACAGTCTAATGAAAAACTGTTTTTT.

The gene calls are TRBV6-5 and TRBJ2-1; D possibly corresponds to TRBD2 (6 bases). Germline V gives CDR1 MNHEY, CDR2 SVGAGI. V was clipped by 4 bases and J by 6 bases, with 13 bases between them. The length of the CDR3 is 14 residues. CDR3 sequence (DNA): TGTGCCAGCAGTTCACTAGCAGGCAGCAATGAGCAGTTCTTC. Amino acid sequence: CASSSLAGSNEQFF.

The gene calls are TRBV6-1 and TRBJ2-2; 8 bases are shared with TRBD2. The CDR3 has 17 residues. The germline CDR1 and CDR2 sequences are MNHNS and SASEGT. V trimming: 4 bases; J trimming: 4 bases; junction bases outside the gene matches: 11. CDR3 DNA: TGTGCCAGCAGTGCCCTGCCAGGGGCGGGAGGCACCGGGGAGCTGTTTTTT. Its protein is CASSALPGAGGTGELFF.

This rearrangement joins TRBV4-2 to TRBJ2-3; no reliable D call. From germline, CDR1 is LGHNA and CDR2 YNFKEQ. This CDR3 spans 20 amino acids. V was pared by 1 base and J by 4 bases, with 27 bases between. In DNA, the CDR3 is TGTGCCAGCAGCCAAGCTCCAACCCCCGGTTGGACGGGCATCTCAGATACGCAGTATTTT. Amino acid sequence: CASSQAPTPGWTGISDTQYF.

The rearrangement uses TRBV6-5 and TRBJ2-7, with D maybe TRBD1 (7 bases). V lost 6 bases, J lost 2 bases, and 11 bases lay in between. Looked up from germline, CDR1 is MNHEY and CDR2 is SVGAGI. The CDR3 length is 13 residues. Written as DNA, the CDR3 is TGTGCCAGCAGCCGGGGGACAGCCTACGAGCAGTACTTC. Residues: CASSRGTAYEQYF.

For this clone: The same CDR3 can be traced to other DNA sequences in this sample. This chain connects TRBV6-5 to TRBJ2-2; 12 nucleotides agree with TRBD2. The germline V gene encodes CDR1 MNHEY and CDR2 SVGAGI. The trim removed 1 base at V and 6 bases at J, leaving 3 bases unmatched. The CDR3 spans 16 residues. This CDR3 is CASSYLTSGRPGELFF. In DNA, the CDR3 is TGTGCCAGCAGTTACTTGACTAGCGGGAGACCCGGGGAGCTGTTTTTT.

V is TRBV7-2 and J is TRBJ2-5, with D hard to call. The CDR3 contains 12 residues. Germline CDR1 reads SGHTA; CDR2 reads FQGNSA. The ends were cut back, 5 bases at V and 5 bases at J, with 9 bases in the middle. The CDR3 loop reads CASSPESETQYF. In DNA, the CDR3 is TGTGCCAGCAGCCCAGAATCTGAGACCCAGTACTTC.

This clone has only a few counts. The chain employs TRBV4-3 and TRBJ1-5; unclear D gene. Trimming pared 0 bases from V and 1 base from J, leaving 7 bases between. The CDR3 length is 15 residues. Germline CDR1 is LGHNA and CDR2 is YSLEER. CDR3 in DNA: TGCGCCAGCAGCCAAGAGTTGGGGAGCAATCAGCCCCAGCATTTT. Protein: CASSQELGSNQPQHF.

The chain combines TRBV5-4 with TRBJ1-6, with a possible D match to TRBD1 (5 bases). Germline CDR1 SGHNT, CDR2 YYREEE (reference sequence). V dropped 3 bases and J dropped 0 bases, with 7 bases sitting between them. CDR3 length: 15 residues. The CDR3 is CASSSDTSYNSPLHF. The CDR3 DNA follows: TGTGCCAGCAGCTCGGACACCTCCTATAATTCACCCCTCCACTTT. The full variable domain, with the rest looked up from reference TRBV5-4 and TRBJ1-6, is ETGVTQSPTHLIKTRGQQVTLRCSSQSGHNTVSWYQQALGQGPQFIFQYYREEENGRGNFPPRFSGLQFPNYSSELNVNALELDDSALYLCASSSDTSYNSPLHFGNGTRLTVT.

The V gene is TRBV5-1, the J gene TRBJ2-1, with 8 bases that match TRBD1. V dropped 6 bases and J dropped 0; count of bases not matched to a gene: 8. Germline loops: CDR1 SGHRS, CDR2 YFSETQ. This CDR3 has 16 residues. The CDR3 protein is CASTPTGGSSYNEQFF. The CDR3 nucleotides are TGCGCCAGCACTCCAACAGGGGGAAGCTCCTACAATGAGCAGTTCTTC.

The gene calls are TRBV7-8 and TRBJ2-7; weak D call: TRBD1 (6 bases). The CDR3 has 13 amino acids. The V and J ends lost 7 bases and 3 bases respectively, with 13 bases between them. CDR1 is SGHVS and CDR2 is FQNEAQ in the germline V gene. CDR3 residues: CASTGRGGYEQYF. The CDR3 nucleotides read TGTGCCAGCACGGGTAGAGGGGGCTACGAGCAGTACTTC.

The chain recombines TRBV6-6 with TRBJ1-2; 12 nucleotides line up with TRBD1. Germline V gene sequence: CDR1 MNHNY, CDR2 SVGAGI (reference sequence). With V trimmed by 5 bases and J by 2 bases, 9 bases remained unmatched. This CDR3 is 17 amino acids long. CDR3 DNA: TGTGCCAGCAGTCGGGGACAGGGGGCAGGGCTGAACTATGGCTACACCTTC. Protein product: CASSRGQGAGLNYGYTF.

J is TRBJ2-2 and V is TRBV7-3; perhaps TRBD1 as D (5 bases). In germline, CDR1 is SGHTA, CDR2 FQGTGA. V dropped 2 bases and J dropped 1 base, with 8 bases sitting between them. The CDR3 loop spans 15 amino acids. CDR3 loop: CASSLYGQNTGELFF. DNA of the CDR3: TGTGCCAGCAGCTTATACGGACAGAACACCGGGGAGCTGTTTTTT.